The rows below give T cell receptor beta chains drawn from one sample of a study of OX40 agonist ivuxolimab in advanced cancers. Generated by immunoSEQ multiplex PCR, the TCRdb table keeps only in-frame clones and is missing some. The sample yields roughly 82,000 clones, around four fifths seen once. The source was CD4+ or CD8+ T cells sorted from blood, collected in a trial of the OX40 agonist ivuxolimab. The source of these receptors is an adult with an advanced solid tumor such as melanoma, head and neck, liver or kidney cancer. CDR3s include the opening cysteine and the closing phenylalanine or tryptophan. The order of the fields is J gene, clone size, D gene, V gene, CDR3 protein, CDR3 DNA. D genes are given only for firm matches. Clone size, where shown, is once, few, many, or a class for clones that have expanded.

j_gene: TRBJ2-1; abundance: .; d_gene: .; v_gene: TRBV6-5; CDR3aa: CASIKPGGQFHEQFF; CDR3nt: TGTGCCAGCATTAAGCCCGGGGGACAGTTCCATGAGCAGTTCTTC
j_gene: TRBJ1-1; abundance: .; d_gene: .; v_gene: TRBV6-5; CDR3aa: CASSSTGPPFEAFF; CDR3nt: TGTGCCAGCAGCTCGACAGGTCCGCCCTTCGAAGCTTTCTTT
j_gene: TRBJ2-4; abundance: once; d_gene: TRBD2; v_gene: TRBV4-1; CDR3aa: CASSQEVGGSRRLAKNIQYF; CDR3nt: TGCGCCAGCAGCCAAGAAGTGGGGGGGTCGAGGCGGCTAGCCAAAAACATTCAGTACTTC
j_gene: TRBJ1-1; abundance: .; d_gene: .; v_gene: TRBV2; CDR3aa: CASSPRGEGNTEAFF; CDR3nt: TGTGCCAGCAGCCCTAGAGGGGAGGGGAACACTGAAGCTTTCTTT
j_gene: TRBJ1-6; abundance: .; d_gene: TRBD1; v_gene: TRBV18; CDR3aa: CASSQATGKESPLHF; CDR3nt: TGTGCCAGCTCACAAGCGACAGGGAAAGAGTCACCCCTCCACTTT
j_gene: TRBJ1-2; abundance: once; d_gene: .; v_gene: TRBV10-3; CDR3aa: CAITIGGYRDSNYGYTF; CDR3nt: TGTGCCATCACCATAGGAGGATACAGGGACTCTAACTATGGCTACACCTTC
j_gene: TRBJ2-1; abundance: .; d_gene: TRBD1; v_gene: TRBV7-9; CDR3aa: CASSPWTGSFGQFF; CDR3nt: TGTGCCAGCAGCCCTTGGACAGGGAGTTTTGGGCAGTTCTTC
j_gene: TRBJ2-1; abundance: .; d_gene: .; v_gene: TRBV29-1; CDR3aa: CSVDRRSSYNEQFF; CDR3nt: TGCAGCGTTGACCGGAGGAGCTCCTACAATGAGCAGTTCTTC
j_gene: TRBJ1-1; abundance: .; d_gene: .; v_gene: TRBV7-2; CDR3aa: CASSPHLNTEAFF; CDR3nt: TGTGCCAGCAGCCCCCATCTGAACACTGAAGCTTTCTTT
j_gene: TRBJ2-1; abundance: once; d_gene: TRBD1; v_gene: TRBV7-2; CDR3aa: CASSPLGQGGGEQFF; CDR3nt: TGTGCCAGCAGCCCACTGGGACAGGGGGGCGGTGAGCAGTTCTTC
j_gene: TRBJ2-7; abundance: once; d_gene: TRBD2; v_gene: TRBV30; CDR3aa: CAGTLAGGSYEQYF; CDR3nt: TGTGCCGGCACTCTAGCGGGGGGGTCCTACGAGCAGTACTTC
j_gene: TRBJ2-3; abundance: .; d_gene: TRBD2; v_gene: TRBV5-1; CDR3aa: CASSTGLAADTQYF; CDR3nt: TGCGCCAGCAGCACAGGACTAGCGGCAGATACGCAGTATTTT
j_gene: TRBJ2-3; abundance: .; d_gene: TRBD2; v_gene: TRBV7-2; CDR3aa: CASSPRTSGGRRTDTQYF; CDR3nt: TGTGCCAGCAGCCCAAGGACTAGCGGGGGGAGGAGGACAGATACGCAGTATTTT
j_gene: TRBJ2-3; abundance: .; d_gene: TRBD2; v_gene: TRBV6-5; CDR3aa: CASRLTSGGGDTQYF; CDR3nt: TGTGCCAGCAGACTCACTAGCGGTGGGGGAGATACGCAGTATTTT
j_gene: TRBJ1-1; abundance: once; d_gene: .; v_gene: TRBV2; CDR3aa: CASSEGSPGNTEAFF; CDR3nt: TGTGCCAGCAGTGAAGGATCCCCCGGGAACACTGAAGCTTTCTTT
j_gene: TRBJ2-7; abundance: .; d_gene: TRBD1; v_gene: TRBV6-5; CDR3aa: CASRPLTGYEQYF; CDR3nt: TGTGCCAGCAGACCACTGACAGGGTACGAGCAGTACTTC
j_gene: TRBJ1-3; abundance: .; d_gene: .; v_gene: TRBV18; CDR3aa: CASSPPVSRGSSGNTIYF; CDR3nt: TGTGCCAGCTCACCACCGGTGTCAAGGGGCTCCTCTGGAAACACCATATATTTT
j_gene: TRBJ2-3; abundance: .; d_gene: .; v_gene: TRBV14; CDR3aa: CASSQASGTGDTQYF; CDR3nt: TGTGCCAGCAGCCAAGCTTCGGGGACTGGGGATACGCAGTATTTT
j_gene: TRBJ2-5; abundance: .; d_gene: TRBD2; v_gene: TRBV7-3; CDR3aa: CASSPRGVAGGAETQYF; CDR3nt: TGTGCCAGCAGCCCCCGGGGGGTAGCGGGGGGCGCGGAGACCCAGTACTTC
j_gene: TRBJ2-3; abundance: .; d_gene: TRBD2; v_gene: TRBV15; CDR3aa: CATSLSSGGSTDTQYF; CDR3nt: TGTGCCACCAGTTTGTCTAGCGGGGGTAGCACAGATACGCAGTATTTT
j_gene: TRBJ1-6; abundance: .; d_gene: .; v_gene: TRBV5-4; CDR3aa: CASSYGAGSYNSPLHF; CDR3nt: TGTGCCAGCAGTTATGGGGCTGGCTCCTATAATTCACCCCTCCACTTT
j_gene: TRBJ2-2; abundance: .; d_gene: TRBD2; v_gene: TRBV6-5; CDR3aa: CASTPGGMNTGELFF; CDR3nt: TGTGCCAGCACCCCGGGGGGGATGAACACCGGGGAGCTGTTTTTT
j_gene: TRBJ2-2; abundance: .; d_gene: .; v_gene: TRBV7-3; CDR3aa: CASGRGNTGELFF; CDR3nt: TGTGCCAGCGGAAGGGGGAACACCGGGGAGCTGTTTTTT